The 15 T cell receptor beta chains reported below all come from one sample, sequenced in a study of beta chain features in type 1 diabetes. Overall study findings and caveats: In all four CD4+ subsets, TCRB CDR3 length was significantly, moderately reduced in type 1 diabetes.

Their recognized antigens are unknown. Sequencing targeted expressed TCRB transcripts, as all isolated RNA had been reverse transcribed. Generated by immunoSEQ multiplex PCR, the TCRdb table keeps only in-frame clones and is missing some. The sample shows 200,000 to 250,000 clones, 16% of them seen only once. The sample consisted of naive CD4+ T cells from blood. These TCRs come from a young man with type 1 diabetes.

This clone has just a few counts. The V gene is TRBV7-9, the J gene TRBJ1-2, with a weak D call TRBD1 (6 bases). Germline loops: CDR1 SEHNR, CDR2 FQNEAQ (reference sequence). Trimming left V 5 bases short and J 4 bases short, with 11 bases between. CDR3 length: 13 amino acids. Here the CDR3 reads CASSAGTLYGYTF. CDR3 nucleotides: TGTGCCAGCAGCGCCGGGACACTCTATGGCTACACCTTC.

The rearrangement links TRBV18 to TRBJ2-3; no clear D gene. From germline, CDR1 is KGHSH and CDR2 LQKENI. This CDR3 region has 13 residues. Between the trimmed V and J ends, which lost 1 base and 4 bases, there was a span of 6 bases. The CDR3 bases are TGTGCCAGCTCACCACGGGTTCCAGATACGCAGTATTTT. As protein: CASSPRVPDTQYF.

The chain recombines TRBV9 with TRBJ2-3, with 7 bases that match TRBD2. The germline V gene has CDR1 SGDLS and CDR2 YYNGEE. J lost 3 bases, V lost 0 bases, and 4 bases had no gene match. CDR3 length equals 15 residues. The CDR3 reads CASSVAAGRTDTQYF. In DNA form, the CDR3 reads TGTGCCAGCAGCGTAGCAGCGGGAAGGACAGATACGCAGTATTTT. The variable domain in full, completed from reference TRBV9 and TRBJ2-3, reads DSGVTQTPKHLITATGQRVTLRCSPRSGDLSVYWYQQSLDQGLQFLIQYYNGEERAKGNILERFSAQQFPDLHSELNLSSLELGDSALYFCASSVAAGRTDTQYFGPGTRLTVL.

The chain uses TRBV5-4 and TRBJ2-3; 9 bases are a match to TRBD2. Germline V gene lookup returns CDR1 SGHNT and CDR2 YYREEE (reference sequence). J gave up 0 bases and V 4 bases, and 3 bases lay outside the gene matches. The CDR3 runs 15 residues. The CDR3 sequence is CASSRSGGSTDTQYF. CDR3 coding DNA: TGTGCCAGCAGCCGTAGCGGGGGAAGCACAGATACGCAGTATTTT.

This chain joins TRBV29-1 and TRBJ2-7, with 15 bases aligning to TRBD2. V lost 4 bases, J lost 3 bases, and 7 bases stayed unmatched. Germline CDR1 SQVTM, CDR2 ANQGSEA. This CDR3 comprises 16 residues. The CDR3 sequence is CSVAGTSGRTNYEQYF. CDR3 bases: TGCAGCGTTGCCGGGACTAGCGGGAGGACTAACTACGAGCAGTACTTC.

The table lists this clone with a few counts. V and J are TRBV27 and TRBJ2-5; 8 bases align to TRBD2. Germline V gene lookup returns CDR1 MNHEY and CDR2 SMNVEV (reference sequence). The CDR3 is 13 amino acids. Losses at the gene ends were 5 bases for V and 3 bases for J; bases not matched to a gene: 2. CDR3 residues: CASSRAGEETQYF. CDR3 coding DNA: TGTGCCAGCAGTAGAGCGGGAGAAGAGACCCAGTACTTC.

There are a few counts of this clone. The V gene is TRBV14, the J gene TRBJ2-7; a weak D match, TRBD1 (5 bases). The CDR3 loop spans 15 amino acids. Deletions cut 2 bases from V and 0 bases from J, with 11 bases between. The germline CDR1 and CDR2 sequences are SGHDN and FVKESK. CDR3 in DNA: TGTGCCAGCAGCCAATGGGGCGTCAGCTCCTACGAGCAGTACTTC. It specifies CASSQWGVSSYEQYF.

This clone was seen only a few times. The rearrangement joins TRBV5-1 to TRBJ1-4; 7 bases map to TRBD1. This CDR3 comprises 15 residues. V gave up 4 bases and J gave up 6 bases; unmatched junction bases: 9. Germline V gives CDR1 SGHRS, CDR2 YFSETQ. Here the CDR3 DNA reads TGCGCCAGCAGCCGCGACAGGGCGGGCGATGAAAAACTGTTTTTT. It yields the protein CASSRDRAGDEKLFF.

This clone has a handful of counts. This chain joins TRBV7-3 and TRBJ2-1; D not resolved. The CDR3 consists of 16 residues. Germline V gene lookup returns CDR1 SGHTA and CDR2 FQGTGA. V dropped 2 bases and J dropped 8 bases, with 19 bases sitting between them. CDR3 sequence reads: CASSLGLSLGSDEQFF. CDR3 in DNA: TGTGCCAGCAGCTTAGGCCTTAGTCTTGGATCGGATGAGCAGTTCTTC.

This rearrangement joins TRBV10-3 to TRBJ1-1, with 8 bases that match TRBD1. Trimming took 10 bases from V and 4 from J; bases not matched to a gene: 5. Germline CDR1 ENHRY, CDR2 SYGVKD. This CDR3 has 12 amino acids. CDR3 sequence reads: CATNTGGTEAFF. CDR3 in DNA: TGTGCCACCAATACAGGGGGCACTGAAGCTTTCTTT.

In its sample, this clone was seen a few times. The chain joins TRBV29-1 to TRBJ2-7; D unresolved. The V gene lost 7 bases and the J gene lost 0 bases, with 13 bases spanning the gap. Germline V gene data show CDR1 as SQVTM and CDR2 as ANQGSEA. The CDR3 has 13 amino acids. This chain's CDR3 is CSAGGVFSYEQYF. The CDR3 nucleotides read TGCAGCGCTGGTGGGGTTTTCTCCTACGAGCAGTACTTC.

This rearrangement joins TRBV4-1 to TRBJ2-5, with TRBD1 as a possible D gene (6 bases). V dropped 4 bases and J dropped 1 base, with 13 bases sitting between them. The CDR3 sequence is 15 residues long. Germline V gives CDR1 MGHRA, CDR2 YSYEKL. DNA for the CDR3: TGCGCCAGCAGCCCCAGGGACACCCCCCAAGAGACCCAGTACTTC. Protein: CASSPRDTPQETQYF.

J is TRBJ2-6 and V is TRBV4-3; the D is unclear. Germline CDR1 LGHNA, CDR2 YSLEER. The CDR3 spans 14 residues. V lost 4 bases to trimming and J lost 2 bases, with 6 bases between them. Here the CDR3 reads CASSLLAGANVLTF. The DNA for the CDR3 is TGCGCCAGCAGCCTACTGGCTGGGGCCAACGTCCTGACTTTC.

CDR3: CASSQEGEGFYEQYF. Here the CDR3 DNA reads TGTGCCAGCAGCCAAGAAGGCGAGGGTTTCTACGAGCAGTACTTC. The chain employs TRBV4-2 and TRBJ2-7; D might be TRBD2 (5 bases). This CDR3 is 15 amino acids long. V was cut by 0 bases and J by 3 bases, with 12 bases left in between. The V gene's germline CDR1 is LGHNA and CDR2 YNFKEQ.

V gene TRBV14 combines with J gene TRBJ1-2; D perhaps matches TRBD1 (6 bases). CDR3 length: 15 amino acids. CDR1 SGHDN and CDR2 FVKESK come from the germline V gene. Deletions cut 1 base from V and 4 bases from J, with 13 bases between. In DNA form, the CDR3 reads TGTGCCAGCAGCCAAGGGATGGACAGTCCCTATGGCTACACCTTC. Protein: CASSQGMDSPYGYTF.